This entry concerns a single TCR beta chain. In its sample, this clonotype was seen a few times. The antigen it binds to is not known. Per-base qualities were not stored, and no clone one base away is much larger. Donors were 35 to 40 systemically healthy Caucasian individuals from Russia aged roughly 6 to 90 years. Each donor gave around 9.5 milliliters of peripheral blood, collected into EDTA-treated Vacutainer tubes. Ficoll-Paque density-gradient centrifugation was used to isolate PBMCs, with at least 7 million per sample. Total RNA was extracted from PBMCs with Trizol reagent, with at least 5 micrograms obtained per sample. Naive CD45RAhigh/CD27high T cell percentages were measured by flow cytometry on a PBMC aliquot from every donor. There are 14 amino acids in the CDR3, from cysteine to phenylalanine inclusive. Of the read, only the CDR3 DNA is kept; its 42 bases are in frame from base 1. CDR1 SEHNR and CDR2 FQNEAQ were looked up in the germline V gene (reference sequence).

These data belong to a study of blood T cells in healthy people across ages (dated by TCRdb to between 2014 and 2016). Broadly, across the study: In model experiments, template switching captured roughly one uniquely barcoded TCR beta cDNA molecule for every two T cells. Using deep sequencing normalized with unique cDNA molecular identifiers, the study measured how TCR beta repertoire diversity changes with age. Two additional independent replicas of 1 million unique cDNA reads from the same blood draw were analyzed for two donors (one aged 18 to 30 and one aged 80 or older). Donors of different ages were randomly distributed across sequencing lanes to avoid experimental bias. The donors were divided into four age groups: young (average approximately 17 years), middle-aged (approximately 39), aged (around 67) and long-lived (82).

The method was 5' RACE. The sample was run on an Illumina HiSeq 2500. A second PCR of roughly 7 to 12 cycles was run with a J-beta primer mix and a sample-barcoded 5' primer. A unique molecular identifier was introduced onto each TCR beta cDNA molecule by a template-switch 5' adaptor carrying 12 random nucleotides. Each sample yielded at least 3 million CDR3-containing paired-end reads. All of the RNA was converted into first-strand cDNA using the Mint cDNA synthesis kit, with a TRBC-specific oligonucleotide serving as the primer. After uracil-DNA glycosylase treatment, a first 18-cycle PCR used universal primers M1SS and BC2_uni_R on all cDNA. The authors processed their data as follows. Normalization of each sample was performed by random selection of 1 million high-quality reads, each carrying a distinct molecular identifier. Instead of being binned into consensus sequences, reads that shared molecular identifiers were thrown out. CDR3 identification, clonotype clustering and error correction used MiTCR with a Q25 quality threshold and the strictest error-elimination algorithm. Lower-bound total TCR beta diversity was estimated with a nonparametric unseen species model using Euler transformation. In-frame beta chains were kept once TCRdb had trimmed the public reads at Q25 with fastp and called clones with MiXCR. Every CDR3 protein is listed once, alongside the most common genes and DNA of its rows. These V and J calls derive from TCRdb rather than the authors' analysis. The sample contains under 2,000,000 distinct CDR3 sequences, around half of them found a single time. The ten largest clones add up to more than 2% of the sample.

Overall study outcomes, separate from this receptor: Observed TCR beta diversity per million T cells fell roughly linearly with age, and a significant reduction was already apparent by age approximately 40. Compared with the aged group, more naive CD4+ T cells, fewer expanded clones and increased TCR diversity were shown by the long-lived group, suggesting age selection. The percentage of naive T cells measured by flow cytometry correlated strongly with observed TCR beta diversity. Since profiling was done on bulk unsorted PBMCs, naive and antigen-experienced compartments could not be conclusively compared. Estimates of total diversity based on one million sequenced T cells were regarded as lower bounds and as underestimates. The CMV infection status of donors was not known, potentially confounding age-related changes in expanded clonotypes.

The receptor was isolated from a woman aged 40 to 50 in good health. Recombination linked TRBV7-9 to TRBJ2-5, with TRBD2 perhaps the D gene, on 6 matching bases. The DNA end favors TRBJ2-4, so the J call may be wrong. The sequenced sample was blood. The CDR3 protein sequence reads: CASRAGGLRDIQYF. The bases read TGTGCCAGCAGGGCCGGGGGTCTTCGAGACATTCAGTACTTC.